This is a list of T cell receptor beta chains from one sample in a study of cytomegalovirus exposure and HLA in healthy donors. TCRdb keeps only in-frame clones here, not all; method: immunoSEQ multiplex PCR. The sample has about 190,000 clones, 60% to 80% seen once. The sequenced sample was PBMCs. These receptors originate from a woman between 18 and 29 years old in good health and CMV-seronegative. The CDR3 runs from the conserved cysteine through the conserved F or W. D genes are given only for firm matches. Clone size is not always given. Where it is, it says once, few, many or a class for expanded clones.

TGCGCCAGCAGCTATGACAGGGTGACAGATACGCAGTATTTT	CASSYDRVTDTQYF	TRBJ2-3	TRBV5-1	.	TRBD1
TGCAGCGTTGCTAGGGGCCGGGATACGCAGTATTTT	CSVARGRDTQYF	TRBJ2-3	TRBV29-1	once	.
TGTGCCAGCAGTTACGCGGGTAACTATGGCTACACCTTC	CASSYAGNYGYTF	TRBJ1-2	TRBV6-6	.	.
TGTGCCAGCAGCTTATCCGCAGTCAAAGCTTTCTTT	CASSLSAVKAFF	TRBJ1-1	TRBV7-3	.	.
TGTGCCAGCAGCATAGACGGAGACGGGGAGCTGTTTTTT	CASSIDGDGELFF	TRBJ2-2	TRBV5-4	once	.
TGTGCCTCACGGGATAGCAATCAGCCCCAGCATTTT	CASRDSNQPQHF	TRBJ1-5	TRBV6-1	.	.
TGTGCCAGTAGTATCATCGTCTGGGGGACAGCGGGAGGCGAGCAGTACTTC	CASSIIVWGTAGGEQYF	TRBJ2-7	TRBV19	few	TRBD2
TGTGCCTGGGGCGGACAGGCCTACGAGCAGTACTTC	CAWGGQAYEQYF	TRBJ2-7	TRBV30	once	TRBD1
TGTGCCAGCAGCTTAGGGGGGGCGAGCACAGATACGCAGTATTTT	CASSLGGASTDTQYF	TRBJ2-3	TRBV7-3	.	.
TGCGCCAGCAGCTTGAACCAGTACACTGAAGCTTTCTTT	CASSLNQYTEAFF	TRBJ1-1	TRBV5-1	.	.
TGTGCCAGCAGTCGGGTCGATACGCAGTATTTT	CASSRVDTQYF	TRBJ2-3	TRBV6-4	.	.
TGTGCCAGCAGTCACCGACAGGGGGGCGCTGAAGCTTTCTTT	CASSHRQGGAEAFF	TRBJ1-1	TRBV28	.	TRBD1
TGCGCCAGCAGCGTGCAGCCCGGGACAGGGAACACAGATACGCAGTATTTT	CASSVQPGTGNTDTQYF	TRBJ2-3	TRBV5-1	few	TRBD1
TGTGCCAGCTCACCGCTGGGACACACCTCCAATGAGCAGTTCTTC	CASSPLGHTSNEQFF	TRBJ2-1	TRBV18	.	.
TGCAGCGTTGAAGATCACAGCCACATTCAGTACTTC	CSVEDHSHIQYF	TRBJ2-4	TRBV29-1	.	.
TGTGCCAGCAGCGTGACTAGCGGGTACTCGGATGAGCAGTTCTTC	CASSVTSGYSDEQFF	TRBJ2-1	TRBV11-2	.	TRBD2
TGTGCCAGTAGTATGGCGGGAGAGTACGAGCAGTACTTC	CASSMAGEYEQYF	TRBJ2-7	TRBV19	.	TRBD2
TGTGCCAGCAGCTTAGATCGGACAGGGCTTTTAGGTGGCTACACCTTC	CASSLDRTGLLGGYTF	TRBJ1-2	TRBV11-2	.	TRBD1
TGCAGCGTCCAACTGACAGGGGGCGCGTACGAGCAGTACTTC	CSVQLTGGAYEQYF	TRBJ2-7	TRBV29-1	.	TRBD1
TGTGCCAGCCTAATAGTGGCAGGGGGAACTGAAGCTTTCTTT	CASLIVAGGTEAFF	TRBJ1-1	TRBV28	few	TRBD1
TGCGCCAGCAGCTCGACAGGGAAGAATGAGCAGTTCTTC	CASSSTGKNEQFF	TRBJ2-1	TRBV5-1	few	TRBD1
TGCAGCGTTGAACAGGGGGCTAGCGGTAAGGCTAATGAGCAGTTCTTC	CSVEQGASGKANEQFF	TRBJ2-1	TRBV29-1	.	.
TGTGCCAGCAGGCTTACAGAGGGGGACACGGGATCCTACGAGCAGTACTTC	CASRLTEGDTGSYEQYF	TRBJ2-7	TRBV28	.	.
TGTGCCAGCAGCTTGTTGACCGGAGACCTTTTAGGGGGCACTGAAGCTTTCTTT	CASSLLTGDLLGGTEAFF	TRBJ1-1	TRBV5-4	.	.
TGTGCCAGCACCCCCCCCGGAGGTAGGGCCCTCCACTTT	CASTPPGGRALHF	TRBJ1-6	TRBV28	.	.
TGCGCCAGCAGCTTGGATCCGGCTGCGGGTGGCTACACCTTC	CASSLDPAAGGYTF	TRBJ1-2	TRBV5-1	.	.
TGTGCCAGCAGCGCCCTACAGGGCCCATACAGCTCCTACGAGCAGTACTTC	CASSALQGPYSSYEQYF	TRBJ2-7	TRBV5-6	.	.
TGTGCCAGTAGTATTACTGAATATGGCTACACCTTC	CASSITEYGYTF	TRBJ1-2	TRBV19	.	.
TGTGCCAGCGATTATAGCGGGACTGAGCAGTTCTTC	CASDYSGTEQFF	TRBJ2-1	TRBV6-1	once	TRBD2
TGTGCCAGCAGCTTAGCGGGGACTAGCGGGGGGACGAGCTCCTACAATGAGCAGTTCTTC	CASSLAGTSGGTSSYNEQFF	TRBJ2-1	TRBV7-6	few	TRBD2
TGCGCCAGCAGCCAAGGAGTCAGGGTCAATCAGCCCCAGCATTTT	CASSQGVRVNQPQHF	TRBJ1-5	TRBV4-1	.	.
TGCACCAGCAGCCAAAGGACAGGTGCACACACTGAAGCTTTCTTT	CTSSQRTGAHTEAFF	TRBJ1-1	TRBV5-1	.	TRBD1
TGTGCCATCAGGGCCGACAGACAAACTGGAAACACCATATATTTT	CAIRADRQTGNTIYF	TRBJ1-3	TRBV10-3	.	.
TGTGCCAGCAACCGAGGGGGCTACGAGCAGTACTTC	CASNRGGYEQYF	TRBJ2-7	TRBV5-6	.	.
TGTGCCAGCAGCGTAGGATCAGCGGAACAGTCCGAGCAGTACTTC	CASSVGSAEQSEQYF	TRBJ2-7	TRBV9	.	.
TGCAGCGTTGAAGATGGGGGGTTGGAGACCCAGTACTTC	CSVEDGGLETQYF	TRBJ2-5	TRBV29-1	.	.
TGTGCCAGCAGCTTAAACCTGACAGGCCTTCGAAGGTCCACTGAAGCTTTCTTT	CASSLNLTGLRRSTEAFF	TRBJ1-1	TRBV7-9	.	.
TGTGCCAGCAAGACTAGCGGGTCCTACGAGCAGTACTTC	CASKTSGSYEQYF	TRBJ2-7	TRBV6-1	.	TRBD2
TGTGCCAGTGATTGGGTGGGGACAGTCAATCAGCCCCAGCATTTT	CASDWVGTVNQPQHF	TRBJ1-5	TRBV19	.	TRBD1
TGTGCCAGCATCTGGGGACAGTCTAATGAAAAACTGTTTTTT	CASIWGQSNEKLFF	TRBJ1-4	TRBV2	.	TRBD1
TGTGCCAGCAGCTTGATAGGGAGTTCCTACGAGCAGTACTTC	CASSLIGSSYEQYF	TRBJ2-7	TRBV7-9	.	.
TGTGCCAGCAGTAAACAGGGGGCCTTGGACACCATATATTTT	CASSKQGALDTIYF	TRBJ1-3	TRBV21-1	.	.
TGTGCCAGCACCCAGGGGAGCTATGGCTACACCTTC	CASTQGSYGYTF	TRBJ1-2	TRBV28	.	.
TGTGCCAGCAGCCTGACAGGGGGTACCTCCTACGAGCAGTACTTC	CASSLTGGTSYEQYF	TRBJ2-7	TRBV28	.	TRBD1
TGCAGCGTTGTCGTAGGAGGGTCCTACGAGCAGTACTTC	CSVVVGGSYEQYF	TRBJ2-7	TRBV29-1	.	.
TGTGCCAGCAGTCGACAGGGGGATTCACCCCTCCACTTT	CASSRQGDSPLHF	TRBJ1-6	TRBV6-5	.	TRBD1
TGTGCCAGCAGCCCCCCGACAGGGAGCTCCTATAATTCACCCCTCCACTTT	CASSPPTGSSYNSPLHF	TRBJ1-6	TRBV7-2	.	TRBD1
TGTGCCAGCAGCCGGGTCAAACTAGCGATAGAGACCCAGTACTTC	CASSRVKLAIETQYF	TRBJ2-5	TRBV14	.	TRBD2
TGTGCCTGGAGTGTAGACGGGAGTTTCCAAGAGACCCAGTACTTC	CAWSVDGSFQETQYF	TRBJ2-5	TRBV30	.	.
TGTGCCAGTAGTATCGGCGGCCGGCACATTCACACCGGGGAGCTGTTTTTT	CASSIGGRHIHTGELFF	TRBJ2-2	TRBV19	.	.
TGTGCCAGCAAAGGGAGGGGGGGCGACAGGGGTACTGAAAAACTGTTTTTT	CASKGRGGDRGTEKLFF	TRBJ1-4	TRBV27	.	TRBD1
TGTGCTAGTGGTTTGTCTCTTCGACAGGGTCGGTCCTACAATGAGCAGTTCTTC	CASGLSLRQGRSYNEQFF	TRBJ2-1	TRBV12-5	.	TRBD1
TGCGCCAGCAGCCAAGATAGCGGTCGCACAGATACGCAGTATTTT	CASSQDSGRTDTQYF	TRBJ2-3	TRBV4-3	few	.
TGTGCCAGCAGCTCAAGACAGGGAGAACAGCCCCAGCATTTT	CASSSRQGEQPQHF	TRBJ1-5	TRBV7-2	once	TRBD1
TGCGCCAGCAGTTCAAGACAGGGTCGACTCCTCTACGAGCAGTACTTC	CASSSRQGRLLYEQYF	TRBJ2-7	TRBV5-1	.	TRBD1
TGTGCCAGCAGCCGCCATGGGGAGCAAGAGACCCAGTACTTC	CASSRHGEQETQYF	TRBJ2-5	TRBV14	.	.
TGTGCCAGCCGTCTTAGCGGGGGGCCCTCCTACGAGCAGTACTTC	CASRLSGGPSYEQYF	TRBJ2-7	TRBV28	.	TRBD2
TGCGCCAGCAGCTTTGGGGGGAATGATGGCTACACCTTC	CASSFGGNDGYTF	TRBJ1-2	TRBV5-1	.	.
TGCGCCAGCAGCTTTTCCAGCTCCTACGAGCAGTACTTC	CASSFSSSYEQYF	TRBJ2-7	TRBV5-1	.	.